The 12 T cell receptor beta chains below come from one sample, sequenced in a study of blood T cell repertoires in COVID-19. The method was immunoSEQ multiplex PCR; TCRdb's version includes in-frame clones alone and lacks a portion of them. In the table there are 290,000 or so clones, around 87% of which are singletons. The sample taken for sequencing was PBMCs or T cells enriched from blood (not recorded which). These TCRs come from a woman between 18 and 29 years old with acute COVID-19.

The chain links TRBV27 to TRBJ1-1; the D gene is possibly TRBD1 (5 bases). The V gene's germline CDR1 is MNHEY and CDR2 SMNVEV (reference sequence). The CDR3 is 14 amino acids. Trimming shortened V by 2 bases and J by 1 base, and 8 bases separated the two germline ends. CDR3: CASSLNGGNTEAFF. The CDR3, as DNA: TGTGCCAGCAGTTTAAACGGGGGGAACACTGAAGCTTTCTTT.

V gene TRBV9 combines with J gene TRBJ2-2, with no clear D. Germline assignment: CDR1 SGDLS and CDR2 YYNGEE. The CDR3 loop spans 13 amino acids. Between the trimmed V and J ends, which lost 0 bases and 6 bases, there was a span of 6 bases. The CDR3 reads CASSVAAPGELFF. CDR3 nucleotides: TGTGCCAGCAGCGTAGCAGCGCCCGGGGAGCTGTTTTTT.

V usage is TRBV13 and J usage is TRBJ1-1, with 7 bases identical to TRBD1. This CDR3 contains 12 residues. The ends lost 3 bases at V and 9 bases at J; junction bases unmatched: 4. Germline assignment: CDR1 PRHDT and CDR2 FYEKMQ (reference sequence). The chain's CDR3 is CASSLDRIQAFF. In DNA form, the CDR3 reads TGTGCCAGCAGCTTGGACAGGATTCAAGCTTTCTTT.

In this sample, this clone turned up a few times. The J gene is TRBJ2-1, the V gene TRBV7-9; D ambiguous. CDR3 length: 14 amino acids. Germline CDR1 SEHNR, CDR2 FQNEAQ (reference sequence). V was clipped by 5 bases and J by 8 bases, with 16 bases between them. CDR3 bases: TGTGCCAGCAGCCGCGGATGGAATAGAGATGAGCAGTTCTTC. It encodes CASSRGWNRDEQFF.

This rearrangement joins TRBV7-2 to TRBJ2-1; 7 bases line up with TRBD2. Germline V gives CDR1 SGHTA, CDR2 FQGNSA. The CDR3 has 16 amino acids. V lost 0 bases and J lost 2; bases outside the gene matches: 4. The CDR3 is CASSLARAGAYNEQFF. The CDR3 DNA reads as TGTGCCAGCAGCTTAGCGCGCGCGGGAGCCTACAATGAGCAGTTCTTC.

This clone was seen many times. The J gene is TRBJ2-2, the V gene TRBV2; 8 nucleotides agree with TRBD1. After removal of 4 bases from V and 2 bases from J, the junction contained 3 bases not matched to a gene. The CDR3 spans 15 residues. Germline V gives CDR1 SNHLY, CDR2 FYNNEI. CDR3 nucleotide sequence: TGTGCCAGCAGTGGGGACAGGACTAACACCGGGGAGCTGTTTTTT. It encodes CASSGDRTNTGELFF. Full variable domain (missing parts from reference TRBV2 and TRBJ2-2): EPEVTQTPSHQVTQMGQEVILRCVPISNHLYFYWYRQILGQKVEFLVSFYNNEISEKSEIFDDQFSVERPDGSNFTLKIRSTKLEDSAMYFCASSGDRTNTGELFFGEGSRLTVL.

The J gene is TRBJ1-6, the V gene TRBV9; D is perhaps TRBD1 (6 bases). The CDR3 sequence is 15 residues long. The V and J ends lost 4 bases and 10 bases respectively, with 18 bases between them. Looked up from germline, CDR1 is SGDLS and CDR2 is YYNGEE. The CDR3 loop is CASSPRWGGRSPLHF. CDR3 coding DNA: TGTGCCAGCAGCCCACGATGGGGGGGCCGGTCACCCCTCCACTTT.

V is TRBV24-1 and J is TRBJ2-7; 8 bases match TRBD1. The germline V gene has CDR1 KGHDR and CDR2 SFDVKD. Trimming took 5 bases from V and 5 from J; bases not matched to a gene: 16. This CDR3 has 17 amino acids. CDR3 in DNA: TGTGCCACCAGTGGGAAGAGACAGGGGAAGACTACCCACGAGCAGTACTTC. Translating gives CATSGKRQGKTTHEQYF.

The CDR3 sequence: CASSETVEGSPLHF. The CDR3 DNA sequence: TGTGCCAGCAGCGAGACAGTGGAGGGTTCACCCCTCCACTTT. The chain uses TRBV7-9 and TRBJ1-6; the D gene is possibly TRBD1 (5 bases). The germline V and J ends were trimmed by 5 bases and 9 bases, with 14 bases remaining between them. From germline, CDR1 is SEHNR and CDR2 FQNEAQ (reference sequence). CDR3 length: 14 residues. Drawing the rest from reference TRBV7-9 and TRBJ1-6, the complete variable domain is DTGVSQNPRHKITKRGQNVTFRCDPISEHNRLYWYRQTLGQGPEFLTYFQNEAQLEKSRLLSDRFSAERPKGSFSTLEIQRTEQGDSAMYLCASSETVEGSPLHFGNGTRLTVT.

J is TRBJ2-1 and V is TRBV7-8; D remains unclear. CDR3 length: 12 residues. Trimming shortened V by 5 bases and J by 8 bases, and 10 bases separated the two germline ends. The germline CDR1 and CDR2 sequences are SGHVS and FQNEAQ. The CDR3: CASSRAGDEQFF. The DNA of the CDR3 is TGTGCCAGCAGCCGCGCAGGTGATGAGCAGTTCTTC.

The count of this clone is one. J is TRBJ1-5 and V is TRBV5-5; 8 nucleotides agree with TRBD1. This CDR3 has 14 amino acids. The junction had 7 bases not matched to a gene; V was cut back by 4 bases and J by 7 bases. The V gene's germline CDR1 is SGHKS and CDR2 YYEKEE (reference sequence). CDR3 bases: TGTGCCAGCAGCCTAGGACAGGGTGGGCAGCCCCAGCATTTT. This sequence encodes CASSLGQGGQPQHF.

The chain recombines TRBV24-1 with TRBJ1-5; TRBD1 matches at 8 bases. J lost 0 bases, V lost 3 bases, and 6 bases had no gene match. Germline-derived CDR1 and CDR2 are KGHDR and SFDVKD. The CDR3 consists of 17 residues. CDR3 sequence: CATSDGGQAYSNQPQHF. CDR3 nucleotide sequence: TGTGCCACCAGTGATGGGGGACAGGCCTATAGCAATCAGCCCCAGCATTTT.